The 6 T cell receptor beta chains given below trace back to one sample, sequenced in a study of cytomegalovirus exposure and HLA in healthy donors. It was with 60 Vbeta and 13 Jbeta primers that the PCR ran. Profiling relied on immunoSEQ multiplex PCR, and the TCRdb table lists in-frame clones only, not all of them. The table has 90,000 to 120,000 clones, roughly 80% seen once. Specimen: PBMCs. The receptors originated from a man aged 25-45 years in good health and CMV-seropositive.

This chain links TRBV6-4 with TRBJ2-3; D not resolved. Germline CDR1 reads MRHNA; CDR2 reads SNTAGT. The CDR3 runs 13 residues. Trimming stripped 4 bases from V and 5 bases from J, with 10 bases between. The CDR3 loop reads CASSGSSEDTQYF. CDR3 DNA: TGTGCCAGCAGTGGCTCATCAGAAGATACGCAGTATTTT.

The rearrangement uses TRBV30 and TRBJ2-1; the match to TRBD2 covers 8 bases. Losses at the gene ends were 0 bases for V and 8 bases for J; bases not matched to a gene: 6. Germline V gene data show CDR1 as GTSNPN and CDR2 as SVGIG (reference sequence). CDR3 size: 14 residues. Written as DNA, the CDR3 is TGTGCCTGGAGTGTCCTCGGGGGGGCCGATGAGCAGTTCTTC. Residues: CAWSVLGGADEQFF.

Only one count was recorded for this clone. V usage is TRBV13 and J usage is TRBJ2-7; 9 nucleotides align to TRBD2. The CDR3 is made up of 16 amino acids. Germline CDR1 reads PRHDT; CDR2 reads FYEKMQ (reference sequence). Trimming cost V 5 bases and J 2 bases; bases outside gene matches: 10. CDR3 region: CASSATGTSSAYEQYF. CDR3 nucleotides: TGTGCCAGCAGCGCCACCGGGACTAGCTCGGCCTACGAGCAGTACTTC.

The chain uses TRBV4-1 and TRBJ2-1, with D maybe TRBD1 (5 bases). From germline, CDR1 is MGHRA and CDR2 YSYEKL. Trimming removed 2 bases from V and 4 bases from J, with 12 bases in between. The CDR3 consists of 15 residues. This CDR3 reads CASSQLGLGYNEQFF. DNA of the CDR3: TGCGCCAGCAGCCAACTGGGGCTTGGGTACAATGAGCAGTTCTTC.

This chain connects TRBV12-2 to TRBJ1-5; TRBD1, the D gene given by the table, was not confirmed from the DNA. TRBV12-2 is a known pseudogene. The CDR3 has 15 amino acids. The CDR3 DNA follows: TGTGCAAGTCGCCCCAAAGACAGGGCCGATCAGCCCCAGCATTTT. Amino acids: CASRPKDRADQPQHF.

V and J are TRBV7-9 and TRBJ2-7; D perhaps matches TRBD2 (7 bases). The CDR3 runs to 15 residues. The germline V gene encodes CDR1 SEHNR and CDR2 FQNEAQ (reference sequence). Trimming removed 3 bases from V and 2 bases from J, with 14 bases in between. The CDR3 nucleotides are TGTGCCAGCAGCTTGGGGGGGGCACAGACCTACGAGCAGTACTTC. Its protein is CASSLGGAQTYEQYF.